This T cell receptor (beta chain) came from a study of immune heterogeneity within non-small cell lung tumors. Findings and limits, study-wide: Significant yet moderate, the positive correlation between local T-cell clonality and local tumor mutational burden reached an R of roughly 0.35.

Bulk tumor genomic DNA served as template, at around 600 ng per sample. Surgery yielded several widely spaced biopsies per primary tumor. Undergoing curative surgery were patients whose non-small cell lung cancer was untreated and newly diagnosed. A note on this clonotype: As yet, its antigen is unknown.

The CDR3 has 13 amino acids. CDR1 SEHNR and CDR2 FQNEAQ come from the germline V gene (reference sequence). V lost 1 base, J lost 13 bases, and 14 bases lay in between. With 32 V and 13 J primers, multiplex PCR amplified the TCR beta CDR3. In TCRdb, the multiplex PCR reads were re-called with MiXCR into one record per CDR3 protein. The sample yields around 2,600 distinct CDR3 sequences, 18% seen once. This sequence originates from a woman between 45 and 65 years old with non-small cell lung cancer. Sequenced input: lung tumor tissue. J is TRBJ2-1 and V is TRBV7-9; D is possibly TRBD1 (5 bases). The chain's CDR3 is CASSLEGVIPQFF. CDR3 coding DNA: TGTGCCAGCAGCTTAGAAGGGGTCATACCACAGTTCTTC.